There are a few counts of the clone carrying this TCR beta chain. Each sample received Survey-level depth of up to 500,000 reads. Method: immunoSEQ multiplex PCR; TCRdb's copy keeps in-frame clones and lacks some. The sample holds 45,000 to 75,000 clones, around 87% seen once. The entry originates in a study of pediatric ulcerative colitis. Germline loops: CDR1 MNHNS, CDR2 SASEGT. CDR3 length: 15 residues. V gave up 0 bases and J gave up 4 bases, with 12 bases separating them. The chain combines TRBV6-1 with TRBJ1-2, with D perhaps TRBD1 (6 bases). The sequencing sample was made of blood. This receptor was identified in a boy between 10 and 17 years old who was a control in a study of pediatric ulcerative colitis. CDR3 sequence: CASSEAPEGGYGYTF. For the CDR3, the DNA is TGTGCCAGCAGTGAAGCGCCTGAGGGGGGCTATGGCTACACCTTC.